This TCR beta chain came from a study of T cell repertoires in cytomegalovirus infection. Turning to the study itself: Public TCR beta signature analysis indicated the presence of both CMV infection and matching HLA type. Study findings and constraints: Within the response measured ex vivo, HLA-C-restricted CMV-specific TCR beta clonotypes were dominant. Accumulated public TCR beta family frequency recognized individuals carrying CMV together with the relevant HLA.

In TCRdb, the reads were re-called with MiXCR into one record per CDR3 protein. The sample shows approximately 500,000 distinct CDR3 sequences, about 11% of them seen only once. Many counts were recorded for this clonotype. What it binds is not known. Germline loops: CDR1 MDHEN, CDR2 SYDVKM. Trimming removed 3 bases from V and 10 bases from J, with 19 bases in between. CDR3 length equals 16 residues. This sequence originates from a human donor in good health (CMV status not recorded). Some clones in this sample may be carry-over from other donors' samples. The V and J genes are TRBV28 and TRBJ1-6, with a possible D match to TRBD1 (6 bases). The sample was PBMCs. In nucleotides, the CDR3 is TGTGCCAGCAGTTTTACACCCCCAACAGGGAGGTCACCCCTCCACTTT. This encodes CASSFTPPTGRSPLHF.